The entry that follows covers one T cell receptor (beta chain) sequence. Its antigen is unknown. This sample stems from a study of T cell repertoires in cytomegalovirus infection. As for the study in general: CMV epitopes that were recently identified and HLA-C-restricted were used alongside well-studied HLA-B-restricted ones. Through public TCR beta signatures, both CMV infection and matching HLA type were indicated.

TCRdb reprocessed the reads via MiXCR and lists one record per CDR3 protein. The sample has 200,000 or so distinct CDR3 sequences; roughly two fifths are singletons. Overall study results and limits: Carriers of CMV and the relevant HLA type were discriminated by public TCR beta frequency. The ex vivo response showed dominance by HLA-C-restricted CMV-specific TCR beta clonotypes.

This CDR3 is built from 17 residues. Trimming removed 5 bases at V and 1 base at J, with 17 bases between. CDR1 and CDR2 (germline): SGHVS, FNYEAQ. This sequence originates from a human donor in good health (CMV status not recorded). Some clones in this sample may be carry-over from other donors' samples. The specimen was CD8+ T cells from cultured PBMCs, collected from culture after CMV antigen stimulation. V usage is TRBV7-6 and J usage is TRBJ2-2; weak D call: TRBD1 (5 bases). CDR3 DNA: TGTGCCAGCAGCCCACAACTGATCAGGGTGAACACCGGGGAGCTGTTTTTT. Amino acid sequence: CASSPQLIRVNTGELFF.